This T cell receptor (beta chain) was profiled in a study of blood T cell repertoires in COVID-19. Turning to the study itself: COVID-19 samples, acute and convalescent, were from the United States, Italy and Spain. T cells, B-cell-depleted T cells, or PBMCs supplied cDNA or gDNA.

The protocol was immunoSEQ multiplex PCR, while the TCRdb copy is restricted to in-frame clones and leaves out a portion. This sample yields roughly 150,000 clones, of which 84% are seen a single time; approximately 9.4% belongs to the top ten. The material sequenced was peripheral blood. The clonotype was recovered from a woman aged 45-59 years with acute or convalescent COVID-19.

CDR3: CSVTIGNSNQPQHF. The CDR3 DNA sequence: TGCAGCGTAACGATCGGGAACAGCAATCAGCCCCAGCATTTT. V and J are TRBV29-1 and TRBJ1-5, with unresolved D. There are 14 residues in the CDR3. The germline CDR1 and CDR2 sequences are SQVTM and ANQGSEA. V lost 6 bases and J 1 base, leaving 13 bases between the germline ends.